Listed below are T cell receptor beta chains from one sample, sequenced in a study of blood T cells in healthy people across ages. TCRdb called the 5' RACE reads again in MiXCR, with one record for every CDR3 protein. In the table there are about 1.1 million distinct CDR3 sequences, around two fifths of which are singletons. The sequenced sample was blood. These receptors were taken from a man between 18 and 29 years old in good health. CDR3s include the opening cysteine and the closing phenylalanine or tryptophan. D genes are given only for firm matches. Part of the rows lack a size; the others show once, few, many or a class for expanded clones.

v_gene: TRBV11-2; d_gene: -; j_gene: TRBJ2-7; abundance: few; CDR3aa: CASSLAPDYYEQYF; CDR3nt: TGTGCCAGCAGCTTAGCCCCGGACTACTACGAGCAGTACTTC
v_gene: TRBV7-2; d_gene: -; j_gene: TRBJ1-4; abundance: few; CDR3aa: CASSYPGRDNEKLFF; CDR3nt: TGTGCCAGCAGCTATCCGGGACGGGATAATGAAAAACTGTTTTTT
v_gene: TRBV6-1; d_gene: -; j_gene: TRBJ1-5; abundance: -; CDR3aa: CASTSQGGGYQPQHF; CDR3nt: TGTGCCAGCACCTCACAGGGCGGGGGTTATCAGCCCCAGCATTTT
v_gene: TRBV7-2; d_gene: TRBD2; j_gene: TRBJ2-3; abundance: many; CDR3aa: CASSLNSGEAQYF; CDR3nt: TGTGCCAGCAGCTTAAATAGCGGGGAAGCGCAGTATTTT
v_gene: TRBV12-3/TRBV12-4; d_gene: TRBD1; j_gene: TRBJ2-3; abundance: few; CDR3aa: CASSLRQGVPRTDTQYF; CDR3nt: TGTGCCAGCAGTTTACGCCAGGGGGTCCCCAGAACAGATACGCAGTATTTT
v_gene: TRBV3-1; d_gene: -; j_gene: TRBJ1-1; abundance: -; CDR3aa: CASSQRGNGPFF; CDR3nt: TGTGCCAGCAGCCAACGAGGAAATGGGCCTTTCTTT
v_gene: TRBV15; d_gene: -; j_gene: TRBJ1-2; abundance: few; CDR3aa: CATSRERGEGYTF; CDR3nt: TGTGCCACCAGCAGAGAACGAGGGGAAGGCTACACCTTC
v_gene: TRBV7-2; d_gene: TRBD1; j_gene: TRBJ2-3; abundance: -; CDR3aa: CASSSRQGEISDTQYF; CDR3nt: TGTGCCAGCAGCTCCCGACAGGGGGAAATCTCAGATACGCAGTATTTT
v_gene: TRBV7-2; d_gene: TRBD2; j_gene: TRBJ2-2; abundance: few; CDR3aa: CASSRGGDVGELFF; CDR3nt: TGTGCCAGCAGCAGGGGAGGGGATGTCGGGGAGCTGTTTTTT
v_gene: TRBV29-1; d_gene: -; j_gene: TRBJ1-1; abundance: -; CDR3aa: CSVVVHGTANTEAFF; CDR3nt: TGCAGCGTTGTCGTCCATGGTACAGCGAACACTGAAGCTTTCTTT
v_gene: TRBV20-1; d_gene: TRBD1; j_gene: TRBJ2-5; abundance: -; CDR3aa: CSAKGTGHKGTQYF; CDR3nt: TGCAGTGCTAAAGGGACAGGGCACAAGGGGACCCAGTACTTC
v_gene: TRBV7-3; d_gene: -; j_gene: TRBJ1-1; abundance: few; CDR3aa: CASNRGGNLVFSEAFF; CDR3nt: TGTGCCAGCAACAGAGGGGGTAATTTGGTTTTTAGTGAAGCTTTCTTT
v_gene: TRBV10-3; d_gene: -; j_gene: TRBJ1-1; abundance: many; CDR3aa: CAISEFRQALQNTEAFF; CDR3nt: TGTGCCATCAGTGAGTTTCGGCAGGCCTTACAGAACACTGAAGCTTTCTTT
v_gene: TRBV9; d_gene: -; j_gene: TRBJ1-5; abundance: many; CDR3aa: CASSGPQHF; CDR3nt: TGTGCCAGCAGTGGGCCCCAGCATTTT
v_gene: TRBV3-1; d_gene: TRBD1; j_gene: TRBJ1-2; abundance: -; CDR3aa: CASSHRGGVGYTF; CDR3nt: TGTGCCAGCAGCCATAGAGGGGGCGTTGGCTACACCTTC
v_gene: TRBV12-3/TRBV12-4; d_gene: -; j_gene: TRBJ1-1; abundance: -; CDR3aa: CASSLGREGEAFF; CDR3nt: TGTGCCAGCAGTTTGGGAAGGGAAGGTGAAGCTTTCTTT
v_gene: TRBV14; d_gene: -; j_gene: TRBJ1-1; abundance: -; CDR3aa: CASSPTMASQNTEAFF; CDR3nt: TGTGCCAGCAGCCCTACTATGGCGTCCCAGAACACTGAAGCTTTCTTT
v_gene: TRBV6-1; d_gene: -; j_gene: TRBJ1-2; abundance: few; CDR3aa: CASSESGANYGYTF; CDR3nt: TGTGCCAGCAGTGAATCCGGGGCTAACTATGGCTACACCTTC
v_gene: TRBV2; d_gene: -; j_gene: TRBJ2-3; abundance: -; CDR3aa: CASRDPDGGDTQYF; CDR3nt: TGTGCCAGCAGGGACCCCGACGGGGGAGATACGCAGTATTTT
v_gene: TRBV5-1; d_gene: TRBD2; j_gene: TRBJ2-5; abundance: -; CDR3aa: CASSACAAGGPVTQYF; CDR3nt: TGCGCCAGCAGCGCCTGCGCAGCGGGAGGGCCCGTGACCCAGTACTTC
v_gene: TRBV4-2; d_gene: -; j_gene: TRBJ1-5; abundance: -; CDR3aa: CASSQDAGDTGYQPQHF; CDR3nt: TGTGCCAGCAGCCAAGACGCCGGTGACACGGGTTATCAGCCCCAGCATTTT
v_gene: TRBV20-1; d_gene: -; j_gene: TRBJ2-7; abundance: -; CDR3aa: CSARAAPTVYNEQYF; CDR3nt: TGCAGTGCTAGAGCCGCCCCGACAGTCTACAATGAGCAGTACTTC
v_gene: TRBV21-1; d_gene: -; j_gene: TRBJ2-4; abundance: few; CDR3aa: CASSKVWADLAKNIQYF; CDR3nt: TGTGCCAGCAGCAAAGTTTGGGCAGACCTAGCCAAAAACATTCAGTACTTC
v_gene: TRBV13; d_gene: TRBD1; j_gene: TRBJ2-7; abundance: -; CDR3aa: CASSTLSGGEQYF; CDR3nt: TGTGCCAGCAGTACGTTATCAGGGGGCGAGCAGTACTTC
v_gene: TRBV7-9; d_gene: -; j_gene: TRBJ1-2; abundance: few; CDR3aa: CASSLGAGLDGYTF; CDR3nt: TGTGCCAGCAGCTTAGGAGCAGGGTTGGATGGCTACACCTTC
v_gene: TRBV28; d_gene: -; j_gene: TRBJ2-3; abundance: once; CDR3aa: CASSATAAPDTQYF; CDR3nt: TGTGCCAGCAGTGCGACCGCGGCCCCAGATACGCAGTATTTT
v_gene: TRBV12-3/TRBV12-4; d_gene: -; j_gene: TRBJ2-1; abundance: -; CDR3aa: CSSSLTSGVNEQFF; CDR3nt: TGTTCCAGCAGTCTGACGTCCGGGGTCAATGAGCAGTTCTTC
v_gene: TRBV21-1; d_gene: -; j_gene: TRBJ2-1; abundance: few; CDR3aa: CAKTGSNEQFF; CDR3nt: TGTGCCAAGACAGGGTCGAATGAGCAGTTCTTC
v_gene: TRBV20-1; d_gene: -; j_gene: TRBJ1-6; abundance: -; CDR3aa: CSARYTWANSPLHF; CDR3nt: TGCAGTGCTAGGTACACATGGGCCAATTCACCCCTCCACTTT
v_gene: TRBV4-1; d_gene: -; j_gene: TRBJ1-2; abundance: -; CDR3aa: CASSQDNSKDGYTF; CDR3nt: TGCGCCAGCAGCCAAGACAACAGTAAGGATGGCTACACCTTC